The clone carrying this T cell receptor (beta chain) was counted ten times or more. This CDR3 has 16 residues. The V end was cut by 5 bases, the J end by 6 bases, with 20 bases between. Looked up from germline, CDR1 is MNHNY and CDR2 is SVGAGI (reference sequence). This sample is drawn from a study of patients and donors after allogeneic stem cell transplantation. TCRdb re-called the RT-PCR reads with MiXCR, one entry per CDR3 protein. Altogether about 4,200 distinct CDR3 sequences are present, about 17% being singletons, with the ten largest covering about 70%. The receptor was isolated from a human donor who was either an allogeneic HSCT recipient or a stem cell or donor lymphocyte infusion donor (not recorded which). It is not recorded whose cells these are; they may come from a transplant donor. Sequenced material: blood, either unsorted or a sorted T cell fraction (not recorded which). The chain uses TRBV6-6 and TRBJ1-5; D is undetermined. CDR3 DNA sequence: TGTGCCAGCAGTCTTCCCGGGCGAGCTCGGGGTCAGCCCCAGCATTTT. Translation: CASSLPGRARGQPQHF.